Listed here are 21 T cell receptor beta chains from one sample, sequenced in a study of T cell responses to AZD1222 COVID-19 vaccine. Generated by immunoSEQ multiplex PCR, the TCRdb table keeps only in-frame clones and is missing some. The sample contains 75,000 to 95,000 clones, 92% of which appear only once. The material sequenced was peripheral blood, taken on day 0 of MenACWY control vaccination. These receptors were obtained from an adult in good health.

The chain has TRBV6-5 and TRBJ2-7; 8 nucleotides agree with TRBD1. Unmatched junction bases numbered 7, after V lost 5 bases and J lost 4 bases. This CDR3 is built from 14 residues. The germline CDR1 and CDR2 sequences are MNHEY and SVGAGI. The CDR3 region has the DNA TGTGCCAGCAGTAAGGACAGGGATGGGTACGAGCAGTACTTC. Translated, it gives CASSKDRDGYEQYF.

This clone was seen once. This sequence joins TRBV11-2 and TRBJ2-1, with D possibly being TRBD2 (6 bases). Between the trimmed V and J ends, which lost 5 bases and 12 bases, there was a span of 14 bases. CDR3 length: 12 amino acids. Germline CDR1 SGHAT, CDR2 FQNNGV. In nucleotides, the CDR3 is TGTGCCAGCAGCGACCCGGGACTCGTGCAGTTCTTC. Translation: CASSDPGLVQFF.

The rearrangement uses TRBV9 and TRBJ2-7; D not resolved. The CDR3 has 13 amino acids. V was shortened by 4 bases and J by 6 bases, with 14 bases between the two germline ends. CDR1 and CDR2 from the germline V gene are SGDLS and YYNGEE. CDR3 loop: CASSPLDSGEQYF. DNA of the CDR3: TGTGCCAGCAGCCCCCTTGATTCGGGCGAGCAGTACTTC.

The CDR3 sequence is CASRVSGGASNEQFF. The CDR3 nucleotides read TGTGCCAGTAGGGTTAGCGGGGGGGCCTCCAATGAGCAGTTCTTC. The chain uses TRBV19 and TRBJ2-1; 11 nucleotides align to TRBD2. The CDR3 runs to 15 residues. V was clipped by 6 bases and J by 6 bases; unmatched bases: 7. Germline V lookup: CDR1 LNHDA, CDR2 SQIVND (reference sequence). Based on the CDR3 plus reference TRBV19 and TRBJ2-1, the full variable domain is DGGITQSPKYLFRKEGQNVTLSCEQNLNHDAMYWYRQDPGQGLRLIYYSQIVNDFQKGDIAEGYSVSREKKESFPLTVTSAQKNPTAFYLCASRVSGGASNEQFFGPGTRLTVL.

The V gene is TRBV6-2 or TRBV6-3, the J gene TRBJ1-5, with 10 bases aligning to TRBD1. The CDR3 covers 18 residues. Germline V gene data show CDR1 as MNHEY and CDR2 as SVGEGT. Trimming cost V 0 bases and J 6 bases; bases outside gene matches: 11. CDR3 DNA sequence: TGTGCCAGCAGTTACTCGGTATCCGGGACAGGGGAATTTCAGCCCCAGCATTTT. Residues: CASSYSVSGTGEFQPQHF.

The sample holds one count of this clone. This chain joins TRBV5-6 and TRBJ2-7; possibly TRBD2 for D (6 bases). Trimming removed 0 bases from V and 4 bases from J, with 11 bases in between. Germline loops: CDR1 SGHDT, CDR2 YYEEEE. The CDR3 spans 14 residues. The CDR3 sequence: CASSLVGGIYEQYF. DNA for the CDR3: TGTGCCAGCAGCTTGGTCGGGGGAATATACGAGCAGTACTTC.

The CDR3 here is CASSPGQYYEQYF. In DNA, the CDR3 is TGCGCCAGCAGCCCCGGACAGTACTACGAGCAGTACTTC. The rearrangement joins TRBV5-1 to TRBJ2-7; D is perhaps TRBD1 (6 bases). The germline V gene has CDR1 SGHRS and CDR2 YFSETQ. The CDR3 spans 13 residues. V lost 4 bases and J lost 3, with 11 bases in between.

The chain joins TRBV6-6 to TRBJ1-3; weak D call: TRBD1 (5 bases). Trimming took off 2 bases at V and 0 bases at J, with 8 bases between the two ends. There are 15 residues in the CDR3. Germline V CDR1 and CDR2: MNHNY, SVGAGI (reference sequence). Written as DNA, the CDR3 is TGTGCCAGCAGTTACAAGGGGAGCTCTGGAAACACCATATATTTT. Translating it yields CASSYKGSSGNTIYF.

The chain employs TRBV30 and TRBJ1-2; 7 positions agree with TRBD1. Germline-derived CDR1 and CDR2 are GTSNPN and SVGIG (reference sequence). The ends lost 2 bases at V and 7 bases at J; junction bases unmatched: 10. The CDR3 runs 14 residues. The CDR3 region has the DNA TGTGCCTGGAGTATAAAGGGGGCGCAGGGTGGCTACACCTTC. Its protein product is CAWSIKGAQGGYTF.

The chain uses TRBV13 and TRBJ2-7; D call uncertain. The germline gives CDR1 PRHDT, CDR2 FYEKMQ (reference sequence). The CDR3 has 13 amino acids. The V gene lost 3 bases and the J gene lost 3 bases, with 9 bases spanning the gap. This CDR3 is CASSFGSNYEQYF. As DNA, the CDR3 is TGTGCCAGCAGCTTTGGATCGAACTACGAGCAGTACTTC.

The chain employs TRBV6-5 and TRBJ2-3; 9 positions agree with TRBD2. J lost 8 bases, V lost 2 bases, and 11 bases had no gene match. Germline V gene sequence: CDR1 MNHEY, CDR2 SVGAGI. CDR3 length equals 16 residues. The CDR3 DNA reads TGTGCCAGCAGTTACGGAACCAGCGGGGGGAGTGGTACGCAGTATTTT. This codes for CASSYGTSGGSGTQYF.

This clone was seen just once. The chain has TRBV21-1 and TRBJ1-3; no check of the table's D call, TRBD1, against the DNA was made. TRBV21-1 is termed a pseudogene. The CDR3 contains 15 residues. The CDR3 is CASSNTGISGNTIYF. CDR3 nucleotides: TGTGCCAGCAGCAACACAGGGATCTCTGGAAACACCATATATTTT.

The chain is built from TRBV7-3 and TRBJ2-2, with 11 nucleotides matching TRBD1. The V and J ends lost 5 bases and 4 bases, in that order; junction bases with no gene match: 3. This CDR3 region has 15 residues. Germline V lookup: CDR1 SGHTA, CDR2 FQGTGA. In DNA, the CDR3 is TGTGCCAGCAGCCAGGGACAGGGGGGCACCGGGGAGCTGTTTTTT. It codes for CASSQGQGGTGELFF. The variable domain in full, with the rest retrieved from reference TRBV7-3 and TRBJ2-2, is GAGVSQTPSNKVTEKGKYVELRCDPISGHTALYWYRQSLGQGPEFLIYFQGTGAADDSGLPNDRFFAVRPEGSVSTLKIQRTERGDSAVYLCASSQGQGGTGELFFGEGSRLTVL.

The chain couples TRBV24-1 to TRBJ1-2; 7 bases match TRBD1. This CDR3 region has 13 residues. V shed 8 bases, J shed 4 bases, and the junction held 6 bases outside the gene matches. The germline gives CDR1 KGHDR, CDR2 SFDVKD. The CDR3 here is CATIGDSRYGYTF. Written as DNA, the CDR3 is TGTGCCACCATTGGGGACAGTCGCTATGGCTACACCTTC.

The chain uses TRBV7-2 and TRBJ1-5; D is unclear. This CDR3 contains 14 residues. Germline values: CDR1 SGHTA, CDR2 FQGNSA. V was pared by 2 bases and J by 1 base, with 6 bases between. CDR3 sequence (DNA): TGTGCCAGCAGCTTAAGTTCGAGCAATCAGCCCCAGCATTTT. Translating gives CASSLSSSNQPQHF.

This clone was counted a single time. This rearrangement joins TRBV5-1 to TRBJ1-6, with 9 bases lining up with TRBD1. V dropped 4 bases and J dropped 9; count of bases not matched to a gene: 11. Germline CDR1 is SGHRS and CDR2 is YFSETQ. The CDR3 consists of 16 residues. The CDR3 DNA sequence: TGCGCCAGCAGCCTACAGGGGGCGCAGGTCACTTCACCCCTCCACTTT. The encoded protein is CASSLQGAQVTSPLHF. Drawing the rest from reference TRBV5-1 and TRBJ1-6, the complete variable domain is KAGVTQTPRYLIKTRGQQVTLSCSPISGHRSVSWYQQTPGQGLQFLFEYFSETQRNKGNFPGRFSGRQFSNSRSEMNVSTLELGDSALYLCASSLQGAQVTSPLHFGNGTRLTVT.

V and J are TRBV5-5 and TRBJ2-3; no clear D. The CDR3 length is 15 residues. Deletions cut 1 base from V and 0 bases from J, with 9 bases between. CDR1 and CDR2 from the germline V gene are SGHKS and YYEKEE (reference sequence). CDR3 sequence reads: CASSLSGGSTDTQYF. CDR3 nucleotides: TGTGCCAGCAGCTTGTCTGGCGGTAGCACAGATACGCAGTATTTT.

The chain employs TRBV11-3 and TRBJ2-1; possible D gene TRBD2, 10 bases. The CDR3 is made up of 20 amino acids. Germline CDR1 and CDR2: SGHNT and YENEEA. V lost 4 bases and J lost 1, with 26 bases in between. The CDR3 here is CASSSGTGRGLAVSYNEQFF. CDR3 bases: TGTGCCAGCAGCTCCGGGACAGGGAGAGGACTAGCGGTTTCCTACAATGAGCAGTTCTTC.

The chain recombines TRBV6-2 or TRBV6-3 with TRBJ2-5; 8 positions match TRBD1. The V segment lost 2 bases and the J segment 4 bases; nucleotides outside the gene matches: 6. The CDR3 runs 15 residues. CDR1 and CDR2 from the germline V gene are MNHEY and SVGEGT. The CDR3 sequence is CASSYPWTGTETQYF. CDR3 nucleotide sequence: TGTGCCAGCAGTTACCCCTGGACAGGGACAGAGACCCAGTACTTC.

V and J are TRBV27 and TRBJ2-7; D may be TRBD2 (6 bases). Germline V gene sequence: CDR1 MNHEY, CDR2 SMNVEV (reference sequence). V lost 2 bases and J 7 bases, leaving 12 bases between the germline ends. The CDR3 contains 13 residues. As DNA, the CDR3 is TGTGCCAGCAGTTTAATCCGGGAGAGTGAGCAGTACTTC. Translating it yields CASSLIRESEQYF.

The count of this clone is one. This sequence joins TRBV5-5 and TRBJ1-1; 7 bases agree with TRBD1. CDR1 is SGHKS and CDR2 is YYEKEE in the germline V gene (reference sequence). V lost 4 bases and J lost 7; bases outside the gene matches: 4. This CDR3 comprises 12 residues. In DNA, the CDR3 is TGTGCCAGCAGCGCTCAGGGGGGTGAAGCTTTCTTT. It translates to CASSAQGGEAFF. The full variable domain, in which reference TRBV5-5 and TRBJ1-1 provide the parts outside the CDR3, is DAGVTQSPTHLIKTRGQQVTLRCSPISGHKSVSWYQQVLGQGPQFIFQYYEKEERGRGNFPDRFSARQFPNYSSELNVNALLLGDSALYLCASSAQGGEAFFGQGTRLTVV.